The next 11 T cell receptor beta chains were all read from a single sample in a study of control samples from healthy donors and cancer patients. Libraries were prepared by immunoSEQ multiplex PCR; TCRdb keeps only in-frame clonotypes and omits some of them. The sample consists of more than 90,000 clones, more than 85% of them appearing once. Sequencing was done on a sample of blood. The origin of the receptors is a man aged 30-40 years in good health.

J is TRBJ1-2 and V is TRBV4-1; 7 nucleotides line up with TRBD1. Per the germline V gene, CDR1 is MGHRA and CDR2 is YSYEKL. Unmatched junction bases numbered 9, after V lost 3 bases and J lost 5 bases. The CDR3 totals 15 residues. CDR3 sequence: CASSQATGRGYGYTF. The CDR3 DNA is TGCGCCAGCAGCCAGGCGACAGGGCGGGGGTATGGCTACACCTTC.

This chain joins TRBV6-6 and TRBJ2-2; 9 nucleotides align to TRBD1. V shed 10 bases, J shed 2 bases, and the junction held 11 bases outside the gene matches. Germline V lookup: CDR1 MNHNY, CDR2 SVGAGI (reference sequence). The CDR3 is 16 amino acids. The chain's CDR3 is CATSQGAPFNTGELFF. Written as DNA, the CDR3 is TGTGCCACCTCACAGGGGGCACCCTTTAACACCGGGGAGCTGTTTTTT.

This sequence joins TRBV6-2 or TRBV6-3 and TRBJ2-1; 9 bases are a match to TRBD1. Germline CDR1 is MNHEY and CDR2 is SVGEGT. The CDR3 covers 15 residues. The J segment lost 7 bases and the V segment lost 6 bases, leaving 10 bases of the junction unmatched. In DNA, the CDR3 is TGTGCCAGCAGCGCGACCGGGACAGGGAATAATGAGCAGTTCTTC. It encodes CASSATGTGNNEQFF.

A single count supports this clone. The chain joins TRBV25-1 to TRBJ2-2; 10 bases map to TRBD2. The germline V gene has CDR1 MGHDK and CDR2 SYGVNS. This CDR3 has 15 amino acids. Unmatched junction bases numbered 5, after V lost 5 bases and J lost 5 bases. CDR3 residues: CASSTSSGSTGELFF. DNA for the CDR3: TGTGCCAGCAGTACTTCTAGCGGGAGTACCGGGGAGCTGTTTTTT.

The chain joins TRBV28 to TRBJ1-2; weak D call: TRBD1 (6 bases). The CDR3 consists of 16 residues. V dropped 6 bases and J dropped 2 bases, with 19 bases sitting between them. Germline CDR1 and CDR2: MDHEN and SYDVKM. This CDR3 reads CASSVTGSRTNYGYTF. The CDR3 region has the DNA TGTGCCAGCAGCGTAACAGGGTCCCGGACCAACTATGGCTACACCTTC.

The chain links TRBV19 to TRBJ1-2; weak D call: TRBD1 (5 bases). The CDR3 extends over 13 amino acids. Germline V gene sequence: CDR1 LNHDA, CDR2 SQIVND (reference sequence). The ends were cut back, 5 bases at V and 2 bases at J, with 9 bases in the middle. The CDR3 loop is CASSEGPNYGYTF. DNA for the CDR3: TGTGCCAGTAGTGAGGGACCAAACTATGGCTACACCTTC.

This rearrangement joins TRBV19 to TRBJ2-7; 10 bases are a match to TRBD2. Trimming took 9 bases from V and 4 from J; bases not matched to a gene: 6. CDR3 size: 13 residues. CDR1 and CDR2 (germline): LNHDA, SQIVND (reference sequence). The CDR3 DNA is TGTGCCAGCGGAAGCGGGAGGGGATACGAGCAGTACTTC. Encoded protein: CASGSGRGYEQYF.

This sequence joins TRBV19 and TRBJ1-2; 7 bases align to TRBD1. V shed 9 bases, J shed 3 bases, and the junction held 4 bases outside the gene matches. The germline gives CDR1 LNHDA, CDR2 SQIVND (reference sequence). The CDR3 runs 12 residues. DNA of the CDR3: TGTGCCAGCGTGGGACAGTACTATGGCTACACCTTC. It is translated as CASVGQYYGYTF. Supplemented by reference TRBV19 and TRBJ1-2, the full variable domain reads DGGITQSPKYLFRKEGQNVTLSCEQNLNHDAMYWYRQDPGQGLRLIYYSQIVNDFQKGDIAEGYSVSREKKESFPLTVTSAQKNPTAFYLCASVGQYYGYTFGSGTRLTVV.

This chain uses TRBV3-1 (or the pseudogene TRBV3-2) with TRBJ1-2; 7 nucleotides line up with TRBD1. V was pared by 0 bases and J by 4 bases, with 11 bases of the junction left unmatched. The CDR3 runs 17 residues. The germline V gene has CDR1 LGHDT and CDR2 YNNKEL (reference sequence). Written as DNA, the CDR3 is TGTGCCAGCAGCCAAGACACATGGACTAAGGGGGCCTATGGCTACACCTTC. Residues: CASSQDTWTKGAYGYTF.

This rearrangement joins TRBV10-2 to TRBJ2-7, with D perhaps TRBD1 (6 bases). The CDR3 consists of 16 residues. Trimming pared 3 bases from V and 0 bases from J, leaving 15 bases between. Germline assignment: CDR1 WSHSY and CDR2 SAAADI. CDR3 region: CASSDPGQGSSYEQYV. The CDR3 DNA reads TGCGCCAGCAGTGACCCGGGGCAGGGGAGCTCCTACGAGCAGTACGTC.

The CDR3 bases are TGTGCCAGCAGCTTGGCGGGGCACGAGCAGTACTTC. Amino acids: CASSLAGHEQYF. The chain joins TRBV5-4 to TRBJ2-7; either TRBD1 or TRBD2 may fit D (5 bases each). In germline, CDR1 is SGHNT, CDR2 YYREEE (reference sequence). Deletions cut 0 bases from V and 5 bases from J, with 6 bases between. The CDR3 loop spans 12 amino acids.